This T cell receptor (beta chain) was sequenced during a study of blood T cell repertoires in COVID-19. The assay was immunoSEQ multiplex PCR, and TCRdb's table has in-frame clones only and misses some. The sample has 200,000 to 250,000 clones, around 90% seen once. V lost 0 bases and J lost 4, with 9 bases in between. Germline CDR1 is LGHNA and CDR2 is YSLEER. The CDR3 extends over 14 amino acids. The sample was peripheral blood. The gene calls are TRBV4-3 and TRBJ1-1; D uncertain. This sequence was found in a man aged 60-69 years who had recovered from COVID-19. CDR3 residues: CASSQDTYGTEAFF. In DNA form, the CDR3 reads TGCGCCAGCAGCCAAGATACGTACGGCACTGAAGCTTTCTTT.